The 2 T cell receptor beta chains below were found in one sample sequenced in a study of shared clonotypes between healthy human individuals. Assay used: immunoSEQ multiplex PCR; TCRdb lists only in-frame clones, some missing. The sample has hundreds of thousands of clones; about 95% are singletons. Naive CD8 isolation took CD45RO-negative cells positively selected for CCR7 and excluded terminally differentiated effector memory CD45RA+ cells. What was sequenced was naive CD8+ T cells sorted from blood. Receptors originate from a woman aged 25-40 years in good health.

A remark on this clone: Other DNA sequences in the sample encode the same CDR3. The chain has TRBV4-1 and TRBJ2-1; 10 bases map to TRBD2. The CDR3 covers 16 residues. Germline CDR1 MGHRA, CDR2 YSYEKL. The ends lost 1 base at V and 8 bases at J; junction bases unmatched: 8. The CDR3 loop is CASSQVLDSGRHEQFF. The CDR3 bases are TGCGCCAGCAGCCAAGTCTTGGATAGCGGGAGGCATGAGCAGTTCTTC.

V and J are TRBV15 and TRBJ1-5; 8 bases map to TRBD1. With V trimmed by 5 bases and J by 7 bases, 13 bases remained unmatched. The CDR3 is made up of 16 amino acids. The germline V gene has CDR1 LNHNV and CDR2 YYDKDF (reference sequence). CDR3 residues: CATSSQGAWTGQPQHF. CDR3 nucleotide sequence: TGTGCCACCAGCTCCCAGGGGGCTTGGACGGGACAGCCCCAGCATTTT.